What follows are 4 T cell receptor beta chains derived from one specimen sequenced in a study of T cell responses to AZD1222 COVID-19 vaccine. Produced via immunoSEQ multiplex PCR; TCRdb's table is partial and in-frame only. This table has 110,000 to 150,000 clones, around 90% appearing once. The specimen was peripheral blood, collected on day 0 of AZD1222 vaccination. These receptors all come from an adult in good health.

This chain uses TRBV18 with TRBJ1-5; unclear D gene. The CDR3 runs 14 residues. V was clipped by 2 bases and J by 3 bases, with 8 bases between them. CDR1 and CDR2 (germline): KGHSH, LQKENI. The CDR3 spells CASSPTGANQPQHF. The CDR3, as DNA: TGTGCCAGCTCACCAACGGGAGCCAATCAGCCCCAGCATTTT.

J is TRBJ1-1 and V is TRBV9, with D perhaps matching TRBD1 (5 bases). Trimming pared 4 bases from V and 8 bases from J, leaving 18 bases between. The CDR3 consists of 14 residues. The germline V gene has CDR1 SGDLS and CDR2 YYNGEE. The CDR3 region is CASSPRRGREEAFF. CDR3 nucleotide sequence: TGTGCCAGCAGCCCCCGTCGGGGACGGGAAGAAGCTTTCTTT.

This chain links TRBV7-2 with TRBJ2-1; D is uncertain. The V gene lost 1 base and the J gene lost 3 bases, with 7 bases spanning the gap. The germline CDR1 and CDR2 sequences are SGHTA and FQGNSA. The CDR3 extends over 14 amino acids. The CDR3, as DNA: TGTGCCAGCAGCTTAGGTGGCAGCTACAATGAGCAGTTCTTC. It specifies CASSLGGSYNEQFF.

This clone was observed a single time. The chain has TRBV28 and TRBJ2-5; a possible D gene is TRBD1 (6 bases). This CDR3 has 16 amino acids. Germline V gene lookup returns CDR1 MDHEN and CDR2 SYDVKM. V lost 6 bases and J 5 bases, leaving 22 bases between the germline ends. CDR3 region: CASRPTGTPSRETQYF. As DNA, the CDR3 is TGTGCCAGCAGGCCCACCGGGACACCTTCACGGGAGACCCAGTACTTC.